The 27 T cell receptor beta chains reported below all come from one sample, sequenced in a study of cytomegalovirus exposure and HLA in healthy donors. The PCR contained 60 Vbeta and 13 Jbeta primers. Profiling relied on immunoSEQ multiplex PCR, and the TCRdb table lists in-frame clones only, not all of them. Of some 130,000 clones listed, around four fifths are singletons. The sequenced sample consisted of PBMCs. These receptors all stem from a man under 40 in good health.

The rearrangement links TRBV29-1 to TRBJ1-1, with D possibly matching TRBD1 (6 bases). Germline V gene lookup returns CDR1 SQVTM and CDR2 ANQGSEA. V was cut by 6 bases and J by 5 bases, with 16 bases left in between. CDR3 size: 13 residues. The CDR3 region is CSVGGPGNTEAFF. As DNA, the CDR3 is TGCAGCGTGGGGGGGCCGGGGAATACTGAAGCTTTCTTT.

The genes are TRBV5-1 and TRBJ2-2, with TRBD1 matching over 9 bases. The CDR3 is made up of 15 amino acids. In germline, CDR1 is SGHRS, CDR2 YFSETQ. J lost 5 bases, V lost 1 base, and 3 bases had no gene match. This CDR3 reads CASSLTGGATGELFF. In nucleotides, the CDR3 is TGCGCCAGCAGCTTGACAGGGGGCGCGACCGGGGAGCTGTTTTTT.

Here the CDR3 DNA reads TGTGCCAGCACACTAGAGAACACCGGGGAGCTGTTTTTT. Residues: CASTLENTGELFF. The rearrangement joins TRBV2 to TRBJ2-2; TRBD2 might be the D (5 bases). Germline V gene data show CDR1 as SNHLY and CDR2 as FYNNEI. The CDR3 spans 13 residues. Deletions cut 7 bases from V and 1 base from J, with 7 bases between.

The rearrangement uses TRBV10-3 and TRBJ1-1; D is perhaps TRBD1 (5 bases). Germline-derived CDR1 and CDR2 are ENHRY and SYGVKD. This CDR3 contains 13 residues. V lost 2 bases to trimming and J lost 8 bases, with 12 bases between them. CDR3 residues: CAISEGNRGEAFF. The CDR3 bases are TGTGCCATCAGTGAGGGAAACCGGGGGGAAGCTTTCTTT.

The rearrangement uses TRBV7-9 and TRBJ2-1; D is possibly TRBD1 (6 bases). The CDR3 extends over 15 amino acids. Germline V gene lookup returns CDR1 SEHNR and CDR2 FQNEAQ (reference sequence). V lost 1 base and J 4 bases, leaving 11 bases between the germline ends. The CDR3 sequence: CASSLVTGRYNEQFF. For the CDR3, the DNA is TGTGCCAGCAGCTTAGTGACAGGCCGTTACAATGAGCAGTTCTTC. Combining the CDR3 with reference TRBV7-9 and TRBJ2-1 gives the whole variable domain DTGVSQNPRHKITKRGQNVTFRCDPISEHNRLYWYRQTLGQGPEFLTYFQNEAQLEKSRLLSDRFSAERPKGSFSTLEIQRTEQGDSAMYLCASSLVTGRYNEQFFGPGTRLTVL.

The rearrangement links TRBV27 to TRBJ1-1; a possible D gene is TRBD1 (5 bases). The CDR3 consists of 14 residues. Trimming took 4 bases from V and 1 from J, leaving 10 bases between them. The germline V gene has CDR1 MNHEY and CDR2 SMNVEV (reference sequence). CDR3 coding DNA: TGTGCCAGCAGTTGGGGCGGGGGGAACACTGAAGCTTTCTTT. Amino acids: CASSWGGGNTEAFF.

This sequence joins TRBV5-4 and TRBJ2-7; D is perhaps TRBD2 (5 bases). V lost 7 bases and J lost 7, with 15 bases in between. The CDR3 runs to 12 residues. Germline lookup yields CDR1 SGHNT and CDR2 YYREEE (reference sequence). The CDR3 loop reads CASQVRAGEQYF. The DNA for the CDR3 is TGTGCCAGCCAGGTGAGGGCCGGGGAGCAGTACTTC.

About this clone itself: Relative to the germline gene, one junction end is altered; a read error may explain this. The chain couples TRBV7-9 to TRBJ2-2, with 10 bases aligning to TRBD2. Germline CDR1 SEHNR, CDR2 FQNEAQ (reference sequence). The length of the CDR3 is 16 residues. The CDR3 loop is CSSSLGLAANTGELFF. The CDR3 DNA follows: TGTTCCAGCAGCCTCGGACTAGCGGCGAACACCGGGGAGCTGTTTTTT. The full variable domain, in which reference TRBV7-9 and TRBJ2-2 provide the parts outside the CDR3, is DTGVSQNPRHKITKRGQNVTFRCDPISEHNRLYWYRQTLGQGPEFLTYFQNEAQLEKSRLLSDRFSAERPKGSFSTLEIQRTEQGDSAMYLCSSSLGLAANTGELFFGEGSRLTVL.

This sequence joins TRBV7-8 and TRBJ2-7, with D unresolved. Deletions cut 5 bases from V and 2 bases from J, with 10 bases between. There are 13 residues in the CDR3. Germline lookup yields CDR1 SGHVS and CDR2 FQNEAQ. The CDR3 region has the DNA TGTGCCAGCAGCGCTAGGATCGCCTACGAGCAGTACTTC. Protein sequence: CASSARIAYEQYF.

The chain carries TRBV2 and TRBJ2-7; 14 bases agree with TRBD2. This CDR3 region has 17 residues. Germline V gene lookup returns CDR1 SNHLY and CDR2 FYNNEI. Trimming took 2 bases from V and 4 from J; bases not matched to a gene: 7. The DNA for the CDR3 is TGTGCCAGCAGTGAAACCCTCGGGACTAGCGGGAGTTACGAGCAGTACTTC. Its protein product is CASSETLGTSGSYEQYF. Filled out from reference TRBV2 and TRBJ2-7, the complete variable domain reads EPEVTQTPSHQVTQMGQEVILRCVPISNHLYFYWYRQILGQKVEFLVSFYNNEISEKSEIFDDQFSVERPDGSNFTLKIRSTKLEDSAMYFCASSETLGTSGSYEQYFGPGTRLTVT.

The J gene is TRBJ1-5, the V gene TRBV7-9; TRBD1 matches 8 bases. V shed 5 bases and J 7 bases; nucleotides not matched to a gene: 10. The germline CDR1 and CDR2 sequences are SEHNR and FQNEAQ (reference sequence). The CDR3 length is 15 residues. The CDR3 DNA follows: TGTGCCAGCAGCCCCGGCCAGGGGGCCGGACAGCCCCAGCATTTT. The encoded protein is CASSPGQGAGQPQHF. The full variable domain, its missing parts supplied by reference TRBV7-9 and TRBJ1-5, is DTGVSQNPRHKITKRGQNVTFRCDPISEHNRLYWYRQTLGQGPEFLTYFQNEAQLEKSRLLSDRFSAERPKGSFSTLEIQRTEQGDSAMYLCASSPGQGAGQPQHFGDGTRLSIL.

With regard to this clone: At one boundary the junction diverges from the germline segment, which might be a read error. The chain has TRBV7-9 and TRBJ2-7; D might be TRBD2 (6 bases). CDR1 and CDR2 (germline): SEHNR, FQNEAQ (reference sequence). This CDR3 is 14 amino acids long. This CDR3 reads CSSSPTRGAYEQYF. The DNA of the CDR3 is TGTTCCAGCAGCCCGACTAGAGGGGCCTACGAGCAGTACTTC.

Only one count was recorded for this clone. The chain links TRBV9 to TRBJ2-7, with 11 bases matching TRBD1. With 4 bases clipped from V and 3 bases from J, the junction kept 6 bases outside the gene matches. The CDR3 runs 15 residues. Germline V CDR1 and CDR2: SGDLS, YYNGEE. This chain's CDR3 is CASSLSGTGGYEQYF. The CDR3 bases are TGTGCCAGCAGCTTGTCCGGGACAGGGGGCTACGAGCAGTACTTC.

The genes are TRBV30 and TRBJ1-2; D may be TRBD1 (6 bases). V was trimmed by 5 bases and J by 4 bases, leaving 23 bases between them. The CDR3 consists of 16 residues. Germline values: CDR1 GTSNPN, CDR2 SVGIG (reference sequence). CDR3 coding DNA: TGTGCCTGGGGCGTTCTTGGGGGGGGCATAGGCTATGGCTACACCTTC. It translates to CAWGVLGGGIGYGYTF. The variable domain in full, with the rest retrieved from reference TRBV30 and TRBJ1-2, is SQTIHQWPATLVQPVGSPLSLECTVEGTSNPNLYWYRQAAGRGLQLLFYSVGIGQISSEVPQNLSASRPQDRQFILSSKKLLLSDSGFYLCAWGVLGGGIGYGYTFGSGTRLTVV.

The chain has TRBV9 and TRBJ2-3; weak D call: TRBD2 (6 bases). Germline assignment: CDR1 SGDLS and CDR2 YYNGEE. There are 14 residues in the CDR3. V lost 0 bases, J lost 4 bases, and 9 bases lay in between. This chain's CDR3 is CASSVGGTADTQYF. For the CDR3, the DNA is TGTGCCAGCAGCGTAGGCGGGACTGCAGATACGCAGTATTTT.

The genes are TRBV10-2 and TRBJ1-1, with D perhaps TRBD1 (6 bases). V was clipped by 5 bases and J by 6 bases, with 13 bases between them. Germline CDR1 is WSHSY and CDR2 is SAAADI. The CDR3 contains 13 residues. The DNA for the CDR3 is TGCGCCAGCAGTACAGGGCTTCGAGCTGAAGCTTTCTTT. Translation gives CASSTGLRAEAFF.

This clone has a handful of counts. The chain links TRBV27 to TRBJ1-1; a weak D match, TRBD1 (5 bases). Germline V CDR1 and CDR2: MNHEY, SMNVEV (reference sequence). The germline V and J ends were trimmed by 3 bases and 0 bases, with 8 bases remaining between them. This CDR3 has 14 residues. In DNA, the CDR3 is TGTGCCAGCAGTTTTGACAGCCTGAACACTGAAGCTTTCTTT. This codes for CASSFDSLNTEAFF.

This sequence joins TRBV7-9 and TRBJ2-5, with 9 bases that match TRBD1. The CDR3 runs to 13 residues. V dropped 5 bases and J dropped 4; count of bases not matched to a gene: 2. Germline lookup yields CDR1 SEHNR and CDR2 FQNEAQ (reference sequence). This chain's CDR3 is CASSHRGRETQYF. Here the CDR3 DNA reads TGTGCCAGCAGCCACAGGGGGCGAGAGACCCAGTACTTC.

This clone was observed a few times. The J gene is TRBJ2-1, the V gene TRBV5-6, with 11 bases identical to TRBD2. Losses at the gene ends were 4 bases for V and 4 bases for J; bases not matched to a gene: 4. Germline V lookup: CDR1 SGHDT, CDR2 YYEEEE. The CDR3 extends over 15 amino acids. CDR3 in amino acids: CASSAGTSGYNEQFF. DNA for the CDR3: TGTGCCAGCAGCGCCGGGACTAGCGGATACAATGAGCAGTTCTTC.

V gene TRBV19 combines with J gene TRBJ2-2, with a tentative D call TRBD2 (6 bases). The germline CDR1 and CDR2 sequences are LNHDA and SQIVND (reference sequence). This CDR3 spans 14 amino acids. The V end was cut by 4 bases, the J end by 5 bases, with 11 bases between. CDR3 sequence: CASSRRGNTGELFF. The CDR3 nucleotides read TGTGCCAGTAGTAGGCGGGGTAATACCGGGGAGCTGTTTTTT.

This chain links TRBV12-2 with TRBJ1-1. TRBV12-2 is given as a pseudogene. The CDR3 has 16 amino acids. CDR3 sequence (DNA): TGTGCAAGAGAGGGCCCAACAAGGGTGGAATACACTGAAGCTTTCTTT. As protein: CAREGPTRVEYTEAFF.

The gene calls are TRBV28 and TRBJ1-5; 10 nucleotides align to TRBD1. The CDR3 runs to 15 residues. The V gene end was trimmed by 3 bases and the J gene end by 7 bases; junction bases not matched to a gene: 6. Germline V gene sequence: CDR1 MDHEN, CDR2 SYDVKM. The CDR3 region has the DNA TGTGCCAGCAGTTTGGGACAGGGGTTTAGGCAGCCCCAGCATTTT. Translating gives CASSLGQGFRQPQHF.

As for this clone: The junction departs from the called germline gene at one end, perhaps through a read error. The V and J genes are TRBV7-9 and TRBJ2-2; TRBD2 matches at 10 bases. The CDR3 extends over 17 amino acids. The germline V gene has CDR1 SEHNR and CDR2 FQNEAQ (reference sequence). As DNA, the CDR3 is TGTTCCAGCAGCTCAAGAGCGGGAGGGTTTAACACCGGGGAGCTGTTTTTT. Its protein is CSSSSRAGGFNTGELFF. Drawing the rest from reference TRBV7-9 and TRBJ2-2, the complete variable domain is DTGVSQNPRHKITKRGQNVTFRCDPISEHNRLYWYRQTLGQGPEFLTYFQNEAQLEKSRLLSDRFSAERPKGSFSTLEIQRTEQGDSAMYLCSSSSRAGGFNTGELFFGEGSRLTVL.

This clone was seen just once. One end of the junction fails to match germline, which may point to a read error. The genes are TRBV7-9 and TRBJ2-1; TRBD1 aligns across 8 bases. Per germline, CDR1 SEHNR and CDR2 FQNEAQ (reference sequence). The CDR3 runs 15 residues. CDR3 sequence (DNA): TGTTCCAGCAGCACGTCCAGGGGACAGGACAATGAGCAGTTCTTC. This gives the protein CSSSTSRGQDNEQFF. Combining the CDR3 with reference TRBV7-9 and TRBJ2-1 gives the whole variable domain DTGVSQNPRHKITKRGQNVTFRCDPISEHNRLYWYRQTLGQGPEFLTYFQNEAQLEKSRLLSDRFSAERPKGSFSTLEIQRTEQGDSAMYLCSSSTSRGQDNEQFFGPGTRLTVL.

The rearrangement links TRBV7-2 to TRBJ2-1; 10 bases align to TRBD2. The CDR3 loop spans 18 amino acids. Germline lookup yields CDR1 SGHTA and CDR2 FQGNSA. V shed 2 bases, J shed 2 bases, and the junction held 9 bases outside the gene matches. This CDR3 reads CASSLRRRAGGAYNEQFF. The CDR3 nucleotides are TGTGCCAGCAGCTTAAGAAGGCGAGCGGGGGGGGCCTACAATGAGCAGTTCTTC.

The chain carries TRBV7-9 and TRBJ2-7, with a tentative D call TRBD1 (6 bases). Trimming left V 5 bases short and J 1 base short, with 9 bases between. The CDR3 has 13 amino acids. Germline CDR1 and CDR2: SEHNR and FQNEAQ (reference sequence). The CDR3 spells CASSPDSSYEQYF. The CDR3 nucleotides read TGTGCCAGCAGCCCGGACAGTTCCTACGAGCAGTACTTC. The full variable domain, completed using reference TRBV7-9 and TRBJ2-7, is DTGVSQNPRHKITKRGQNVTFRCDPISEHNRLYWYRQTLGQGPEFLTYFQNEAQLEKSRLLSDRFSAERPKGSFSTLEIQRTEQGDSAMYLCASSPDSSYEQYFGPGTRLTVT.

The CDR3 DNA reads TGTGCCAGCAGCGCCGGGACAGGGCCGGACTATGGCTACACCTTC. It codes for CASSAGTGPDYGYTF. The gene calls are TRBV9 and TRBJ1-2, with 9 nucleotides matching TRBD1. Trimming removed 3 bases from V and 3 bases from J; junction bases left unmatched: 6. Looked up from germline, CDR1 is SGDLS and CDR2 is YYNGEE. The CDR3 covers 15 residues.